Listed here are 16 T cell receptor beta chains from one sample, sequenced in a study of blood T cell repertoires in COVID-19. The assay was immunoSEQ multiplex PCR, and TCRdb's table has in-frame clones only and misses some. The data show 300,000 to 350,000 clones, approximately 83% seen once. The sample consisted of PBMCs or T cells enriched from blood (not recorded which). These receptors came from a man aged 25-45 years who had recovered from COVID-19.

This clone was observed once. The chain joins TRBV10-3 to TRBJ2-1; possible D gene TRBD1, 6 bases. The V gene lost 3 bases and the J gene lost 4 bases, with 7 bases spanning the gap. Looked up from germline, CDR1 is ENHRY and CDR2 is SYGVKD. The CDR3 consists of 13 residues. The CDR3 region is CAISEDRYNEQFF. In nucleotides, the CDR3 is TGTGCCATCAGTGAAGACAGGTACAATGAGCAGTTCTTC.

The V and J genes are TRBV2 and TRBJ1-2; D gene uncertain. This CDR3 is built from 13 residues. Trimming shortened V by 5 bases and J by 13 bases, and 20 bases separated the two germline ends. Germline V CDR1 and CDR2: SNHLY, FYNNEI. The CDR3 DNA sequence: TGTGCCAGCAGTCCCGTCGGACTGTCTGCTGGCACCTTC. Translated, it gives CASSPVGLSAGTF. The full variable domain, in which reference TRBV2 and TRBJ1-2 provide the parts outside the CDR3, is EPEVTQTPSHQVTQMGQEVILRCVPISNHLYFYWYRQILGQKVEFLVSFYNNEISEKSEIFDDQFSVERPDGSNFTLKIRSTKLEDSAMYFCASSPVGLSAGTFGSGTRLTVV.

The J gene is TRBJ2-3, the V gene TRBV12-5; D perhaps matches TRBD2 (7 bases). V was shortened by 6 bases and J by 6 bases, with 22 bases between the two germline ends. This CDR3 has 16 amino acids. Germline V CDR1 and CDR2: LGHNT, FRNRAP. The CDR3 bases are TGTGCTAGTGGCCCGGGTGCGGGGGCCCCTGAGGATACGCAGTATTTT. It codes for CASGPGAGAPEDTQYF. The whole variable domain, filled in from reference TRBV12-5 and TRBJ2-3, reads DARVTQTPRHKVTEMGQEVTMRCQPILGHNTVFWYRQTMMQGLELLAYFRNRAPLDDSGMPKDRFSAEMPDATLATLKIQPSEPRDSAVYFCASGPGAGAPEDTQYFGPGTRLTVL.

The gene calls are TRBV6-5 and TRBJ2-7, with TRBD1 matching 10 bases. V was clipped by 6 bases and J by 5 bases; unmatched bases: 7. The CDR3 has 14 residues. Germline V CDR1 and CDR2: MNHEY, SVGAGI. In DNA, the CDR3 is TGTGCCAGCAGGCCACCGGGACAGGGGAACGAGCAGTACTTC. It encodes CASRPPGQGNEQYF.

V and J are TRBV30 and TRBJ2-7; TRBD1 is a possible D gene (6 bases). This CDR3 has 14 amino acids. CDR1 and CDR2 (germline): GTSNPN, SVGIG (reference sequence). Trimming removed 2 bases from V and 4 bases from J, with 15 bases in between. The CDR3 reads CAWSLGAGLYEQYF. The CDR3 DNA is TGTGCCTGGAGTTTGGGGGCAGGGCTTTACGAGCAGTACTTC.

Written as DNA, the CDR3 is TGTGCCAGCTCACCACCGCGGGGTGTCGGCTATGGCTACACCTTC. Protein product: CASSPPRGVGYGYTF. The rearrangement uses TRBV18 and TRBJ1-2; D unresolved. Germline CDR1 is KGHSH and CDR2 is LQKENI. With 0 bases removed from V and 4 bases from J, the gap between germline ends came to 12 bases. CDR3 length: 15 amino acids. Full variable domain (rest looked up from reference TRBV18 and TRBJ1-2): NAGVMQNPRHLVRRRGQEARLRCSPMKGHSHVYWYRQLPEEGLKFMVYLQKENIIDESGMPKERFSAEFPKEGPSILRIQQVVRGDSAAYFCASSPPRGVGYGYTFGSGTRLTVV.

The chain couples TRBV7-2 to TRBJ1-2; 9 bases are shared with TRBD1. The CDR3 is 15 amino acids. Germline loops: CDR1 SGHTA, CDR2 FQGNSA. The J segment lost 4 bases and the V segment lost 4 bases, leaving 7 bases of the junction unmatched. The CDR3 region is CASSYATGGTYGYTF. DNA of the CDR3: TGTGCCAGCAGCTACGCGACAGGGGGTACCTATGGCTACACCTTC.

The chain uses TRBV19 and TRBJ2-1; TRBD1 aligns across 7 bases. There are 19 residues in the CDR3. Germline V gene data show CDR1 as LNHDA and CDR2 as SQIVND (reference sequence). The V gene end was trimmed by 6 bases and the J gene end by 0 bases; junction bases not matched to a gene: 17. CDR3 nucleotide sequence: TGTGCCAGTAGAGGCCCATACCGGGACAGCCTTAGCTCCTACAATGAGCAGTTCTTC. Translating it yields CASRGPYRDSLSSYNEQFF. Combining the CDR3 with reference TRBV19 and TRBJ2-1 gives the whole variable domain DGGITQSPKYLFRKEGQNVTLSCEQNLNHDAMYWYRQDPGQGLRLIYYSQIVNDFQKGDIAEGYSVSREKKESFPLTVTSAQKNPTAFYLCASRGPYRDSLSSYNEQFFGPGTRLTVL.

V gene TRBV19 combines with J gene TRBJ1-6, with unresolved D. Germline V gene data show CDR1 as LNHDA and CDR2 as SQIVND (reference sequence). The CDR3 loop spans 12 amino acids. Trimming took off 7 bases at V and 6 bases at J, with 7 bases between the two ends. CDR3 sequence reads: CASTNSNSPLHF. Here the CDR3 DNA reads TGTGCCAGTACCAACAGTAATTCACCCCTCCACTTT.

The CDR3 spells CASSLTGTGVSYNSPLHF. The CDR3 region has the DNA TGTGCCAGCAGTTTAACCGGGACAGGGGTCTCCTATAATTCACCCCTCCACTTT. The chain carries TRBV27 and TRBJ1-6; 10 bases fit TRBD1. CDR3 length equals 18 residues. CDR1 and CDR2 (germline): MNHEY, SMNVEV (reference sequence). The ends lost 2 bases at V and 0 bases at J; junction bases unmatched: 4.

The CDR3 nucleotides are TGTGCCAGCAGGACAGTCGTGGCTAGCGGCTACAATGAGCAGTTCTTC. Translating gives CASRTVVASGYNEQFF. The rearrangement joins TRBV6-4 to TRBJ2-1; 7 nucleotides align to TRBD2. CDR1 is MRHNA, CDR2 SNTAGT, per germline. The CDR3 has 16 amino acids. After removal of 6 bases from V and 3 bases from J, the junction contained 11 bases not matched to a gene.

The CDR3 here is CASSMGHVGDSNQPQHF. The CDR3 DNA is TGTGCCAGCAGCATGGGACACGTGGGAGATAGCAATCAGCCCCAGCATTTT. The chain links TRBV7-8 to TRBJ1-5, with D possibly TRBD1 on 6 matching bases. This CDR3 contains 17 residues. In germline, CDR1 is SGHVS, CDR2 FQNEAQ. Trimming pared 5 bases from V and 0 bases from J, leaving 17 bases between.

The gene calls are TRBV7-2 and TRBJ2-1, with a tentative D call TRBD1 (6 bases). The CDR3 runs 15 residues. V was clipped by 1 base and J by 2 bases, with 9 bases between them. Germline loops: CDR1 SGHTA, CDR2 FQGNSA. CDR3 coding DNA: TGTGCCAGCAGCTTAGGAACAGGGCCCTACAATGAGCAGTTCTTC. Encoded protein: CASSLGTGPYNEQFF.

The J gene is TRBJ2-7, the V gene TRBV6-6; TRBD2 aligns across 11 bases. This CDR3 contains 15 residues. The germline gives CDR1 MNHNY, CDR2 SVGAGI (reference sequence). The trim removed 4 bases at V and 3 bases at J, leaving 5 bases unmatched. The CDR3 loop reads CASSFLAGGNYEQYF. As DNA, the CDR3 is TGTGCCAGCAGTTTTCTAGCGGGGGGCAACTACGAGCAGTACTTC.

This chain joins TRBV5-4 and TRBJ2-1, with 7 bases that match TRBD1. J gave up 10 bases and V 0 bases, and 7 bases lay outside the gene matches. Germline CDR1 is SGHNT and CDR2 is YYREEE (reference sequence). The CDR3 has 14 residues. In DNA form, the CDR3 reads TGTGCCAGCAGCTTGGGACAGGGTCAGGGCGAGCAGTTCTTC. This gives the protein CASSLGQGQGEQFF. Full variable domain (remainder filled in from reference TRBV5-4 and TRBJ2-1): ETGVTQSPTHLIKTRGQQVTLRCSSQSGHNTVSWYQQALGQGPQFIFQYYREEENGRGNFPPRFSGLQFPNYSSELNVNALELDDSALYLCASSLGQGQGEQFFGPGTRLTVL.

Details on this clone: Other DNA sequences from this sample encode an identical CDR3 as well. The chain combines TRBV3-1 (or the pseudogene TRBV3-2) with TRBJ1-3; no clear D. CDR1 and CDR2 (germline): LGHDT, YNNKEL (reference sequence). The CDR3 has 13 amino acids. V was shortened by 0 bases and J by 3 bases, with 3 bases between the two germline ends. CDR3 sequence: CASSQDLGNTIYF. CDR3 bases: TGTGCCAGCAGCCAAGATCTTGGAAACACCATATATTTT.